These 19 T cell receptor beta chains share one sample of origin, sequenced in a study of cytomegalovirus exposure and HLA in healthy donors. 60 Vbeta and 13 Jbeta primers were used in PCR. The protocol was immunoSEQ multiplex PCR, while the TCRdb copy is restricted to in-frame clones and leaves out a portion. The data show under 150,000 clones, with 80% to 90% seen just once and approximately 4.2% held by the top ten. The sequenced sample was PBMCs. Every receptor here comes from a woman between 35 and 50 years old in good health and CMV-seropositive.

The chain employs TRBV6-1 and TRBJ2-7; D gene unclear. This CDR3 has 13 residues. CDR1 is MNHNS and CDR2 is SASEGT in the germline V gene. The V end was cut by 2 bases, the J end by 7 bases, with 12 bases between. The CDR3 DNA sequence: TGTGCCAGCAGTGAACAGTCTCGATTGGAGCAGTACTTC. This gives the protein CASSEQSRLEQYF.

This clone showed up just a few times. The chain joins TRBV15 to TRBJ2-5; 11 bases match TRBD2. CDR1 and CDR2 (germline): LNHNV, YYDKDF (reference sequence). The CDR3 spans 14 residues. V lost 3 bases to trimming and J lost 5 bases; unmatched junction nucleotides: 2. The CDR3 DNA follows: TGTGCCACCAGCAGTACTAGCGGGGGTGAGACCCAGTACTTC. As protein: CATSSTSGGETQYF.

CDR3 in DNA: TGTGCCAGCAGCTCATTAGAGACCCAGTACTTC. Its protein product is CASSSLETQYF. V usage is TRBV5-6 and J usage is TRBJ2-5, with unresolved D. CDR3 size: 11 residues. With 3 bases removed from V and 4 bases from J, the gap between germline ends came to 4 bases. Germline CDR1 is SGHDT and CDR2 is YYEEEE.

This clone was seen once. V gene TRBV27 combines with J gene TRBJ2-2; TRBD2 is a possible D gene (6 bases). The V end was cut by 0 bases, the J end by 0 bases, with 17 bases between. Per the germline V gene, CDR1 is MNHEY and CDR2 is SMNVEV (reference sequence). The CDR3 consists of 19 residues. The DNA of the CDR3 is TGTGCCAGCAGTTTATCGGGGACGGAGGGGCCTACGAACACCGGGGAGCTGTTTTTT. Translation gives CASSLSGTEGPTNTGELFF.

This clone showed up just a few times. The DNA of the CDR3 is TGTGCCAGCAGTTTTCAGCAGGGGGCCGGCGGGGAGCTGTTTTTT. Protein: CASSFQQGAGGELFF. The chain combines TRBV27 with TRBJ2-2, with TRBD1 matching 8 bases. CDR1 and CDR2 from the germline V gene are MNHEY and SMNVEV (reference sequence). J lost 7 bases, V lost 3 bases, and 7 bases had no gene match. CDR3 length equals 15 residues.

The chain has TRBV28 and TRBJ2-7, with TRBD1 matching 8 bases. CDR3 length equals 15 residues. The V segment lost 3 bases and the J segment 4 bases; nucleotides outside the gene matches: 8. The V gene's germline CDR1 is MDHEN and CDR2 SYDVKM. CDR3 coding DNA: TGTGCCAGCAGTTTTTCATCAGGGGGCAAATACGAGCAGTACTTC. Translation gives CASSFSSGGKYEQYF.

The chain employs TRBV11-2 and TRBJ2-1, with 8 bases matching TRBD1. The ends lost 3 bases at V and 2 bases at J; junction bases unmatched: 3. The CDR3 runs 15 residues. CDR1 is SGHAT and CDR2 is FQNNGV in the germline V gene. CDR3 DNA: TGTGCCAGCAGCTTCGGACAGGGAACCTACAATGAGCAGTTCTTC. This translates into CASSFGQGTYNEQFF.

This clone was recorded a few times. The rearrangement links TRBV2 to TRBJ1-1; tentatively, D is TRBD1 (5 bases). Per the germline V gene, CDR1 is SNHLY and CDR2 is FYNNEI. The CDR3 covers 14 residues. V was cut by 5 bases and J by 4 bases, with 14 bases left in between. The CDR3 is CASSPDSLRTEAFF. The DNA for the CDR3 is TGTGCCAGCAGTCCAGACAGTCTGCGCACTGAAGCTTTCTTT.

This rearrangement joins TRBV11-2 to TRBJ2-3; 8 bases map to TRBD2. Germline V CDR1 and CDR2: SGHAT, FQNNGV. Trimming took 3 bases from V and 2 from J; bases not matched to a gene: 10. The CDR3 extends over 17 amino acids. Here the CDR3 DNA reads TGTGCCAGCAGCTTCCCCATTACGGGGGGGCTCACAGATACGCAGTATTTT. Protein product: CASSFPITGGLTDTQYF. Full variable domain (outside the CDR3, taken from reference TRBV11-2 and TRBJ2-3): EAGVAQSPRYKIIEKRQSVAFWCNPISGHATLYWYQQILGQGPKLLIQFQNNGVVDDSQLPKDRFSAERLKGVDSTLKIQPAKLEDSAVYLCASSFPITGGLTDTQYFGPGTRLTVL.

This clone was seen a single time. The chain uses TRBV7-3 and TRBJ1-4; a weak D match, TRBD1 (6 bases). This CDR3 contains 15 residues. Germline CDR1 and CDR2: SGHTA and FQGTGA. V was cut by 1 base and J by 5 bases, with 11 bases left in between. The CDR3 protein is CASSLNPGANEKLFF. CDR3 in DNA: TGTGCCAGCAGCTTAAATCCAGGGGCGAATGAAAAACTGTTTTTT.

The J gene is TRBJ2-7, the V gene TRBV6-5; a possible D gene is TRBD1 (6 bases). Between the trimmed V and J ends, which lost 6 bases and 4 bases, there was a span of 19 bases. Germline V CDR1 and CDR2: MNHEY, SVGAGI. The CDR3 consists of 15 residues. The CDR3 sequence: CASRSGRGNWYEQYF. CDR3 DNA sequence: TGTGCCAGCAGGTCCGGAAGGGGGAATTGGTACGAGCAGTACTTC.

V usage is TRBV7-8 and J usage is TRBJ2-2; TRBD2 aligns across 8 bases. This CDR3 has 14 amino acids. J gave up 7 bases and V 6 bases, and 7 bases lay outside the gene matches. Germline-derived CDR1 and CDR2 are SGHVS and FQNEAQ. The CDR3 region has the DNA TGTGCCAGCAGACCCAGCGGGGGTGACGGGGAGCTGTTTTTT. As protein: CASRPSGGDGELFF.

The V gene is TRBV28, the J gene TRBJ2-3; 10 nucleotides align to TRBD1. V lost 8 bases to trimming and J lost 3 bases; unmatched junction nucleotides: 14. From germline, CDR1 is MDHEN and CDR2 SYDVKM. The CDR3 consists of 17 residues. CDR3 in amino acids: CASSITPRTGGTDTQYF. The CDR3 region has the DNA TGTGCCAGCTCTATCACACCCAGGACAGGGGGAACAGATACGCAGTATTTT.

In this sample, this clone turned up once. The V gene is TRBV4-1, the J gene TRBJ2-3, with TRBD1 identical over 8 bases. The J segment lost 0 bases and the V segment lost 0 bases, leaving 2 bases of the junction unmatched. Germline lookup yields CDR1 MGHRA and CDR2 YSYEKL. The CDR3 runs 16 residues. The CDR3, as DNA: TGCGCCAGCAGCCAAGACGGGACAGGAAGCACAGATACGCAGTATTTT. This translates into CASSQDGTGSTDTQYF.

This clone showed up just once. The chain couples TRBV7-8 to TRBJ2-5; TRBD2 matches 7 bases. The CDR3 totals 14 residues. With V trimmed by 7 bases and J by 2 bases, 7 bases remained unmatched. Looked up from germline, CDR1 is SGHVS and CDR2 is FQNEAQ. The CDR3 spells CASTRVGGQETQYF. In DNA form, the CDR3 reads TGTGCCAGCACCCGGGTCGGGGGGCAAGAGACCCAGTACTTC.

The chain joins TRBV7-2 to TRBJ2-1; D perhaps matches TRBD2 (5 bases). In germline, CDR1 is SGHTA, CDR2 FQGNSA. This CDR3 is 12 amino acids long. The V end lost 5 bases, the J end lost 12 bases, and 14 bases lay between the germline ends. CDR3 DNA sequence: TGTGCCAGCAGCAAGGGCCCAGAGGGGCAGTTCTTC. Protein product: CASSKGPEGQFF.

In this sample, this clone turned up a few times. The chain joins TRBV11-3 to TRBJ2-2, with D tentatively TRBD2 (6 bases). Germline CDR1 reads SGHNT; CDR2 reads YENEEA. There are 13 residues in the CDR3. V was clipped by 3 bases and J by 6 bases, with 8 bases between them. This CDR3 reads CASSLRDPGELFF. The CDR3 coding sequence is TGTGCCAGCAGCTTGCGGGACCCCGGGGAGCTGTTTTTT.

This rearrangement joins TRBV2 to TRBJ2-2, with 9 bases fitting TRBD1. V shed 10 bases and J 7 bases; nucleotides not matched to a gene: 4. CDR3 length: 12 residues. Per germline, CDR1 SNHLY and CDR2 FYNNEI. DNA of the CDR3: TGTGCCACCGAGGACAGGGGCGGGGAGCTGTTTTTT. It yields the protein CATEDRGGELFF.

This clone turned up a few times. CDR3: CASSFGGAGGNTIYF. The CDR3 DNA follows: TGTGCCAGCAGTTTTGGGGGCGCGGGTGGAAACACCATATATTTT. The V gene is TRBV6-6, the J gene TRBJ1-3; the D gene is possibly TRBD1 (6 bases). This CDR3 has 15 amino acids. CDR1 is MNHNY and CDR2 is SVGAGI in the germline V gene (reference sequence). Trimming removed 4 bases from V and 3 bases from J, with 13 bases in between.